The sequence of this T cell receptor (beta chain) was determined in a study of blood T cell repertoires in COVID-19. Produced via immunoSEQ multiplex PCR; TCRdb's table is partial and in-frame only. The sample yields 200,000 to 250,000 clones, 87% seen once. Clinical histories supplied by participants themselves formed the basis of cohort assignment. The receptor comes from a man aged 30 to 39 in a cohort exposed to, infected with or recovered from COVID-19 (not recorded which). Sequencing was done on a sample of PBMCs or T cells enriched from blood (not recorded which).

The CDR3 sequence: CASSLWTGTGFDYGYTF. The CDR3 nucleotides are TGTGCCAGCAGCTTGTGGACCGGGACAGGGTTCGACTATGGCTACACCTTC. V gene TRBV13 combines with J gene TRBJ1-2, with 9 bases identical to TRBD1. The CDR3 consists of 17 residues. The germline V gene has CDR1 PRHDT and CDR2 FYEKMQ (reference sequence). Trimming cost V 3 bases and J 3 bases; bases outside gene matches: 11.